The clone carrying this T cell receptor (beta chain) was counted a few times. Its specificity is not known. Purity above 95% was achieved in all sorted populations. The CDR3 is 15 amino acids. Trimming removed 4 bases at V and 5 bases at J, with 15 bases between. The germline CDR1 and CDR2 sequences are MNHEY and SVGAGI. The source of the sample is a study of beta chain features in type 1 diabetes. Turning to the study itself: The study examined about 110,000,000 sorted cells across all samples.

The sequenced template was cDNA made from the entire isolated RNA. Some clones are missing from TCRdb's copy, which holds only in-frame ones; the method was immunoSEQ multiplex PCR. The sample consists of 200,000 to 250,000 clones, about a tenth of them appearing once. Notes on the study in general: A moderate, significant TCRB CDR3 shortening appeared in type 1 diabetes across four CD4+ subsets.

The chain joins TRBV6-5 to TRBJ2-1, with D unresolved. The material sequenced was central memory CD4+ T cells from blood. The receptor comes from a young man in good health. CDR3 nucleotides: TGTGCCAGCAGTTCCCCGGGCCTACCAAACAATGAGCAGTTCTTC. Residues: CASSSPGLPNNEQFF.